The 25 T cell receptor beta chains below were found in one sample sequenced in a study of blood T cell repertoires in COVID-19. The table came from immunoSEQ multiplex PCR; TCRdb's copy has only in-frame clones and leaves some out. The table records about 37,000 clones, about 90% of them present only once. Material: peripheral blood. Every receptor here comes from a human donor in a cohort sampled during active COVID-19.

The CDR3, as DNA: TGCGCCAGCGGCGGGACTAGCGGGAGCTCCTACAATGAGCAGTTCTTC. Translation: CASGGTSGSSYNEQFF. This sequence joins TRBV5-1 and TRBJ2-1; the match to TRBD2 covers 14 bases. CDR3 length: 16 amino acids. The V gene's germline CDR1 is SGHRS and CDR2 YFSETQ. Losses at the gene ends were 7 bases for V and 0 bases for J; bases not matched to a gene: 3. The variable domain in full, completed from reference TRBV5-1 and TRBJ2-1, reads KAGVTQTPRYLIKTRGQQVTLSCSPISGHRSVSWYQQTPGQGLQFLFEYFSETQRNKGNFPGRFSGRQFSNSRSEMNVSTLELGDSALYLCASGGTSGSSYNEQFFGPGTRLTVL.

The chain combines TRBV6-5 with TRBJ2-7; 9 nucleotides align to TRBD2. The CDR3 totals 16 residues. V was clipped by 3 bases and J by 2 bases; unmatched bases: 8. Germline CDR1 and CDR2: MNHEY and SVGAGI. The CDR3: CASSYIRASGAYEQYF. Here the CDR3 DNA reads TGTGCCAGCAGTTATATTCGGGCTAGCGGGGCCTACGAGCAGTACTTC.

The rearrangement uses TRBV7-2 and TRBJ1-2, with 8 bases aligning to TRBD1. Looked up from germline, CDR1 is SGHTA and CDR2 is FQGNSA. After removal of 0 bases from V and 4 bases from J, the junction contained 7 bases not matched to a gene. This CDR3 is 16 amino acids long. For the CDR3, the DNA is TGTGCCAGCAGCTTAGCCGGACAGGGTCTTGCCTATGGCTACACCTTC. Protein sequence: CASSLAGQGLAYGYTF.

V and J are TRBV7-9 and TRBJ2-5; D is perhaps TRBD1 (6 bases). The CDR3 contains 13 residues. CDR1 SEHNR and CDR2 FQNEAQ come from the germline V gene (reference sequence). V was clipped by 5 bases and J by 4 bases, with 11 bases between them. CDR3 in DNA: TGTGCCAGCAGCGCAACAGGGAGAGAGACCCAGTACTTC. Amino acids: CASSATGRETQYF.

This clone occurred a few times. The chain combines TRBV14 with TRBJ1-3; 11 bases line up with TRBD1. Unmatched junction bases numbered 9, after V lost 4 bases and J lost 7 bases. CDR3 size: 16 residues. CDR1 is SGHDN, CDR2 FVKESK, per germline. The CDR3 nucleotides read TGTGCCAGCAGCCGGACAGGGGGCATTCTGGCGAACACCATATATTTT. This gives the protein CASSRTGGILANTIYF.

The genes are TRBV19 and TRBJ1-4; D may be TRBD1 (5 bases). CDR1 LNHDA and CDR2 SQIVND come from the germline V gene (reference sequence). Trimming took 2 bases from V and 5 from J, leaving 6 bases between them. CDR3 length equals 13 residues. The CDR3 region is CASSIQGNEKLFF. The CDR3 DNA reads as TGTGCCAGTAGTATACAGGGCAATGAAAAACTGTTTTTT. Full variable domain (rest looked up from reference TRBV19 and TRBJ1-4): DGGITQSPKYLFRKEGQNVTLSCEQNLNHDAMYWYRQDPGQGLRLIYYSQIVNDFQKGDIAEGYSVSREKKESFPLTVTSAQKNPTAFYLCASSIQGNEKLFFGSGTQLSVL.

The CDR3 here is CASSLGQAREAFF. As DNA, the CDR3 is TGTGCCAGCAGCTTAGGGCAGGCGAGAGAAGCTTTCTTT. This chain uses TRBV7-9 with TRBJ1-1; D unclear. The V gene lost 1 base and the J gene lost 8 bases, with 11 bases spanning the gap. CDR1 is SEHNR and CDR2 is FQNEAQ in the germline V gene (reference sequence). The CDR3 runs to 13 residues.

The rearrangement uses TRBV30 and TRBJ1-4; D gene uncertain. V gave up 8 bases and J gave up 7 bases, with 11 bases separating them. Germline CDR1 and CDR2: GTSNPN and SVGIG (reference sequence). The CDR3 has 11 amino acids. The CDR3 bases are TGTGCCGGCGGGGAGGGTGAAAAACTGTTTTTT. Protein product: CAGGEGEKLFF.

The DNA of the CDR3 is TGTGCCACCAGCGCCGACAGGCTCGGAAACACCATATATTTT. Amino acids: CATSADRLGNTIYF. This chain connects TRBV15 to TRBJ1-3; D might be TRBD1 (6 bases). From germline, CDR1 is LNHNV and CDR2 YYDKDF (reference sequence). Trimming took off 5 bases at V and 4 bases at J, with 12 bases between the two ends. The CDR3 totals 14 residues. Full variable domain (remainder filled in from reference TRBV15 and TRBJ1-3): DAMVIQNPRYQVTQFGKPVTLSCSQTLNHNVMYWYQQKSSQAPKLLFHYYDKDFNNEADTPDNFQSRRPNTSFCFLDIRSPGLGDTAMYLCATSADRLGNTIYFGEGSWLTVV.

This chain joins TRBV5-1 and TRBJ1-2; tentatively, D is TRBD1 (5 bases). Germline V gene lookup returns CDR1 SGHRS and CDR2 YFSETQ. The CDR3 has 13 amino acids. V was shortened by 5 bases and J by 4 bases, with 12 bases between the two germline ends. The CDR3 DNA reads as TGCGCCAGCAGTCGCGGGGACCTCTATGGCTACACCTTC. It is translated as CASSRGDLYGYTF.

The gene calls are TRBV7-8 and TRBJ1-5, with D unresolved. Germline V lookup: CDR1 SGHVS, CDR2 FQNEAQ. The CDR3 has 12 residues. Trimming pared 5 bases from V and 9 bases from J, leaving 11 bases between. CDR3 in DNA: TGTGCCAGCAGCCTCTCGGGGTCGCCCCAGCATTTT. This sequence encodes CASSLSGSPQHF.

The V and J genes are TRBV9 and TRBJ1-4; 10 bases match TRBD1. The CDR3 is 15 amino acids. V lost 3 bases, J lost 8 bases, and 7 bases stayed unmatched. Germline V lookup: CDR1 SGDLS, CDR2 YYNGEE. The CDR3 region is CASSAGQGDGEKLFF. The CDR3, as DNA: TGTGCCAGCAGCGCCGGACAGGGGGATGGGGAAAAACTGTTTTTT.

The gene calls are TRBV11-2 and TRBJ2-1; 9 bases align to TRBD2. Per the germline V gene, CDR1 is SGHAT and CDR2 is FQNNGV. Germline trimming cut 0 bases from V and 6 bases from J; bases unmatched to any gene: 6. The CDR3 covers 16 residues. The chain's CDR3 is CASSLDFAGGTNEQFF. The CDR3 nucleotides read TGTGCCAGCAGCTTAGATTTCGCGGGAGGGACCAATGAGCAGTTCTTC.

J is TRBJ1-5 and V is TRBV7-9; 7 nucleotides align to TRBD1. The CDR3 sequence is 14 residues long. With V trimmed by 1 base and J by 5 bases, 2 bases remained unmatched. Germline CDR1 and CDR2: SEHNR and FQNEAQ (reference sequence). CDR3 nucleotide sequence: TGTGCCAGCAGCTTAGGACAGGGCGATCAGCCCCAGCATTTT. Amino acid sequence: CASSLGQGDQPQHF. The entire variable domain, with the rest obtained from reference TRBV7-9 and TRBJ1-5, is as follows: DTGVSQNPRHKITKRGQNVTFRCDPISEHNRLYWYRQTLGQGPEFLTYFQNEAQLEKSRLLSDRFSAERPKGSFSTLEIQRTEQGDSAMYLCASSLGQGDQPQHFGDGTRLSIL.

The CDR3: CASSIGQGDNYGYTF. In nucleotides, the CDR3 is TGTGCCAGTAGTATAGGACAGGGTGACAACTATGGCTACACCTTC. The V gene is TRBV19, the J gene TRBJ1-2, with TRBD1 matching 7 bases. CDR3 length: 15 amino acids. CDR1 is LNHDA, CDR2 SQIVND, per germline (reference sequence). V shed 1 base and J 2 bases; nucleotides not matched to a gene: 4.

The CDR3 sequence: CAISRGQETQYF. CDR3 coding DNA: TGTGCCATCAGCAGGGGCCAAGAGACCCAGTACTTC. The chain is built from TRBV10-3 and TRBJ2-5; D possibly corresponds to TRBD1 (6 bases). CDR3 size: 12 residues. Germline CDR1 ENHRY, CDR2 SYGVKD. V was cut by 6 bases and J by 1 base, with 6 bases left in between.

The CDR3 region has the DNA TGTGCCATCAGGCCCCCACCGGGAAACTATGGCTACACCTTC. It codes for CAIRPPPGNYGYTF. The rearrangement uses TRBV10-3 and TRBJ1-2; D unresolved. V dropped 6 bases and J dropped 2 bases, with 13 bases sitting between them. The CDR3 consists of 14 residues. Germline assignment: CDR1 ENHRY and CDR2 SYGVKD.

This clone was counted once. This chain connects TRBV4-1 to TRBJ1-1, with D maybe TRBD1 (5 bases). The CDR3 contains 17 residues. Germline CDR1 reads MGHRA; CDR2 reads YSYEKL. Trimming removed 0 bases from V and 2 bases from J, with 16 bases in between. The DNA of the CDR3 is TGCGCCAGCAGCCAAGACGGGGGTTTGAGGGAAAACACTGAAGCTTTCTTT. Amino acids: CASSQDGGLRENTEAFF.

This clone was counted once. CDR3 sequence (DNA): TGTGCCAGCAGCTCCCGGAGAAGCACTGAAGCTTTCTTT. Translation gives CASSSRRSTEAFF. The chain recombines TRBV6-5 with TRBJ1-1; no clear D. Germline V gene sequence: CDR1 MNHEY, CDR2 SVGAGI. Trimming took off 6 bases at V and 4 bases at J, with 12 bases between the two ends. The CDR3 is 13 residues long.

This chain links TRBV23-1 with TRBJ2-2; the D is unclear. TRBV23-1 is identified as an open reading frame with a role that is uncertain. Trimming took 3 bases from V and 3 from J, leaving 11 bases between them. The CDR3 has 15 amino acids. This chain's CDR3 is CASSQRSEYTGELFF. For the CDR3, the DNA is TGCGCCAGCAGTCAGCGGTCAGAGTACACCGGGGAGCTGTTTTTT.

The V and J genes are TRBV4-1 and TRBJ2-5; 8 nucleotides align to TRBD2. The V and J ends lost 3 bases and 2 bases, in that order; junction bases with no gene match: 2. Germline loops: CDR1 MGHRA, CDR2 YSYEKL. CDR3 length: 14 residues. This CDR3 reads CASSHTSGQETQYF. CDR3 nucleotide sequence: TGCGCCAGCAGCCATACTAGCGGACAAGAGACCCAGTACTTC.

This chain joins TRBV5-1 and TRBJ1-1, with D maybe TRBD1 (6 bases). Germline CDR1 is SGHRS and CDR2 is YFSETQ. V lost 4 bases and J lost 3, with 7 bases in between. This CDR3 is 12 amino acids long. The CDR3 sequence: CASSQGHTEAFF. CDR3 DNA sequence: TGCGCCAGCAGCCAGGGGCACACTGAAGCTTTCTTT.

The V call is TRBV6-5, the J call TRBJ2-5; tentatively, D is TRBD2 (6 bases). In germline, CDR1 is MNHEY, CDR2 SVGAGI. The V end was cut by 9 bases, the J end by 2 bases, with 16 bases between. The CDR3 contains 14 residues. CDR3 residues: CARVTGLIQETQYF. In DNA, the CDR3 is TGTGCCAGAGTTACGGGACTGATACAAGAGACCCAGTACTTC.

This chain links TRBV7-9 with TRBJ1-1; 9 nucleotides agree with TRBD1. The length of the CDR3 is 16 residues. CDR1 SEHNR and CDR2 FQNEAQ come from the germline V gene (reference sequence). V lost 7 bases, J lost 0 bases, and 9 bases stayed unmatched. This CDR3 is CASITTGTGLNTEAFF. The DNA of the CDR3 is TGTGCCAGCATCACAACCGGGACAGGGTTGAACACTGAAGCTTTCTTT.

V usage is TRBV6-1 and J usage is TRBJ2-1; tentative D call: TRBD2 (7 bases). Looked up from germline, CDR1 is MNHNS and CDR2 is SASEGT. Trimming took 2 bases from V and 9 from J, leaving 14 bases between them. The CDR3 is 14 residues long. The CDR3 DNA sequence: TGTGCCAGCAGTGAATCGGGGGGCCCGGGTGAGCAGTTCTTC. Its translation: CASSESGGPGEQFF.